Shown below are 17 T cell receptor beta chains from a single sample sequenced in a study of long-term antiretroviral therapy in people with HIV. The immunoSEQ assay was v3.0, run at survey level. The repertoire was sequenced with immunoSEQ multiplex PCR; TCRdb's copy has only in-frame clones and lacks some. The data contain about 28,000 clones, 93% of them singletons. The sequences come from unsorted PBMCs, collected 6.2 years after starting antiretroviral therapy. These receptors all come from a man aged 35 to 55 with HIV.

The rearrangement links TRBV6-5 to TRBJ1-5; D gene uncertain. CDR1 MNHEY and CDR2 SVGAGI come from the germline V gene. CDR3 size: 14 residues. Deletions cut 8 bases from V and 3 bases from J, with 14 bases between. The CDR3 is CASSPGWNNQPQHF. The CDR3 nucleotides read TGTGCCAGCTCCCCGGGTTGGAACAATCAGCCCCAGCATTTT.

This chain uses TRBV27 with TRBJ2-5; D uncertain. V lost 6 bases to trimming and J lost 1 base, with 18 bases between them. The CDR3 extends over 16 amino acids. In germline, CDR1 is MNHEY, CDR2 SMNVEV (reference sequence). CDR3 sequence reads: CASSPQWLSGQETQYF. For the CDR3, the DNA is TGTGCCAGCAGCCCGCAGTGGCTTTCCGGCCAAGAGACCCAGTACTTC.

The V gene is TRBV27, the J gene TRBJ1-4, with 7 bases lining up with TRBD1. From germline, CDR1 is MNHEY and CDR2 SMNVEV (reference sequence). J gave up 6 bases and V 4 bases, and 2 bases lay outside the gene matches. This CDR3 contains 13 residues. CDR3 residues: CASSSTGYEKLFF. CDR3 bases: TGTGCCAGCAGTTCGACAGGGTATGAAAAACTGTTTTTT.

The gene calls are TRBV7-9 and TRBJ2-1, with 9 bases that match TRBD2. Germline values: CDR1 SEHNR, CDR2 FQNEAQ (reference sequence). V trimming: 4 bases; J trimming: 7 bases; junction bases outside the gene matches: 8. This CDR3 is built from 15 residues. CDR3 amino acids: CASSWAGLANNEQFF. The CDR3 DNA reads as TGTGCCAGCAGCTGGGCAGGACTAGCGAATAATGAGCAGTTCTTC.

The CDR3 region is CAISLGLAGGRQETQYF. CDR3 nucleotide sequence: TGTGCCATCAGCCTGGGACTAGCGGGGGGCCGGCAAGAGACCCAGTACTTC. The chain uses TRBV10-3 and TRBJ2-5; TRBD2 matches 15 bases. CDR3 length equals 17 residues. V lost 6 bases, J lost 2 bases, and 7 bases stayed unmatched. CDR1 is ENHRY, CDR2 SYGVKD, per germline.

The CDR3 region has the DNA TGTGCCAGCAGCCCGGGACCCCAGTCAGAGCCCCAGCATTTT. This codes for CASSPGPQSEPQHF. The J gene is TRBJ1-5, the V gene TRBV4-2, with D possibly being TRBD1 (5 bases). Germline V CDR1 and CDR2: LGHNA, YNFKEQ. Trimming left V 4 bases short and J 8 bases short, with 15 bases between. CDR3 size: 14 residues.

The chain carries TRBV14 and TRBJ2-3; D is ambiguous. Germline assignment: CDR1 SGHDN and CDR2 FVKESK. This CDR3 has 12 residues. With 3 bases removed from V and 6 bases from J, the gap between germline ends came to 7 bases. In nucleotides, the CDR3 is TGTGCCAGCAGCCAGATGTGGGATACGCAGTATTTT. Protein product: CASSQMWDTQYF.

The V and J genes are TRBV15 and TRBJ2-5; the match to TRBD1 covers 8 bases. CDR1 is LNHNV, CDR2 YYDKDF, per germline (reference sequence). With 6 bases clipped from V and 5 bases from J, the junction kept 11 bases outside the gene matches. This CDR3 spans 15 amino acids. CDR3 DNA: TGTGCCACCAGTGGAGGCAGGGGGCTTGGGGAGACCCAGTACTTC. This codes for CATSGGRGLGETQYF.

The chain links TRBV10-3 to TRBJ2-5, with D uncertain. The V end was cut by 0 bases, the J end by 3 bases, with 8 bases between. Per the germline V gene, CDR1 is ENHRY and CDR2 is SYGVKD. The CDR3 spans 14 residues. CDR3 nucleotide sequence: TGTGCCATCAGTGAGTCGAACGGTAAAGAGACCCAGTACTTC. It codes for CAISESNGKETQYF.

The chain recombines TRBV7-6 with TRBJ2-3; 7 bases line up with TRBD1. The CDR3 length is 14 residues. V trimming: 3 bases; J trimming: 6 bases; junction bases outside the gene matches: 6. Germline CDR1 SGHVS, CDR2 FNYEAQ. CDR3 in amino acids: CASSLTGLPDTQYF. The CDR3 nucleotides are TGTGCCAGCAGCTTGACAGGGCTGCCGGATACGCAGTATTTT.

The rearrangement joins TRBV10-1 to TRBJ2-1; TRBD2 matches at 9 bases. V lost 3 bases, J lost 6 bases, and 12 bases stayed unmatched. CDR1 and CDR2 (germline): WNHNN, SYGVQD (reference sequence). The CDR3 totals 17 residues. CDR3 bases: TGCGCCAGCAGTGACCCTAGCGGGAATGCTAGGGGCAATGAGCAGTTCTTC. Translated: CASSDPSGNARGNEQFF.

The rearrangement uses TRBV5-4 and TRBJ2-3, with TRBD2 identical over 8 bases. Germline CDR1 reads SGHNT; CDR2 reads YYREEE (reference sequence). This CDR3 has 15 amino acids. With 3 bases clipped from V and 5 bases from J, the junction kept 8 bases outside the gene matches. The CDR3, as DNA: TGTGCCAGCAGCTCTTTAGCGGGGTGGAAAGATACGCAGTATTTT. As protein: CASSSLAGWKDTQYF.

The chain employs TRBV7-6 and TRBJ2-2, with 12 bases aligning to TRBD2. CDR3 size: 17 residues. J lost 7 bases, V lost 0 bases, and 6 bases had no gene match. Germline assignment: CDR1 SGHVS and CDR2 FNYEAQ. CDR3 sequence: CASSLALAGGRGGELFF. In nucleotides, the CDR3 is TGTGCCAGCAGCTTAGCCCTAGCGGGGGGGCGAGGCGGGGAGCTGTTTTTT.

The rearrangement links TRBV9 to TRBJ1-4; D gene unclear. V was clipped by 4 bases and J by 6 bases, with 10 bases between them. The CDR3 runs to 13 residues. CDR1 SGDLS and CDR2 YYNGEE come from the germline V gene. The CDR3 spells CASSPSHDEKLFF. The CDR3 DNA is TGTGCCAGCAGCCCAAGTCATGATGAAAAACTGTTTTTT.

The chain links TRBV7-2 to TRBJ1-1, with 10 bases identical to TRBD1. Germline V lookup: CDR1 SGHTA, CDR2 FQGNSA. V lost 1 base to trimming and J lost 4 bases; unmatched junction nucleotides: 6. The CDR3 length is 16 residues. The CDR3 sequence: CASSLEGQGLSTEAFF. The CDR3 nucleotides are TGTGCCAGCAGCTTAGAGGGACAGGGGTTGAGCACTGAAGCTTTCTTT.

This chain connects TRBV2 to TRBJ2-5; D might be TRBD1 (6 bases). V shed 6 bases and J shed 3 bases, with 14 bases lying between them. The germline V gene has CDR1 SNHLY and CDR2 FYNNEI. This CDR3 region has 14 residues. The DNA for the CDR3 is TGTGCCAGCAGCGCAGGGGTGGTAGAAGAGACCCAGTACTTC. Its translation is CASSAGVVEETQYF.

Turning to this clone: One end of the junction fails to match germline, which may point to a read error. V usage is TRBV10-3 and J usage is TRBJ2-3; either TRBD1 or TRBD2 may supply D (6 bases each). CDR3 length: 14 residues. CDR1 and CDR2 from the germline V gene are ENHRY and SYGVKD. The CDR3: CASSVLGGTDTQYF. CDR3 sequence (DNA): TGTGCCAGCAGTGTACTAGGGGGGACAGATACGCAGTATTTT.